These T cell receptor beta chains were read from a single sample in a study of cytomegalovirus exposure and HLA in healthy donors. Clones were read by immunoSEQ multiplex PCR, and TCRdb kept only the in-frame ones, dropping some. The sample consists of roughly 150,000 clones, 86% of them appearing once. Specimen: PBMCs. The receptors come from a woman aged 18-35 years in good health and CMV-seronegative. The conserved cysteine and the conserved F or W are not part of the CDR3 here.

V gene	J gene	CDR3 protein
TRBV2	TRBJ2-3	ASEPGLAGEADTQY
TRBV25-1	TRBJ1-5	ASSYREGGPQH
TRBV30	TRBJ1-5	AWSVPGRASSNQPQH
TRBV5-4	TRBJ2-5	ASSLGGGSGQETQY
TRBV18	TRBJ2-2	ASSSRLDPGELF
TRBV7-9	TRBJ2-7	ASSLGRGPYEQY
TRBV9	TRBJ1-4	ASSELGGDRAEKLF
TRBV5-1	TRBJ2-1	ASSLDIGTILYNEQF
TRBV7-9	TRBJ1-2	ASSRGINGYT
TRBV2	TRBJ2-7	ASSPQGSQQY
TRBV11-2	TRBJ1-1	ASSLARLMNTEAF
TRBV19	TRBJ1-1	ASKWGQGNTEAF
TRBV29-1	TRBJ1-5	SAMGSPNQPQH
TRBV6-6	TRBJ1-2	ASITVEGSYT
TRBV6-5	TRBJ2-1	ASSQIKGGEQF
TRBV19	TRBJ2-1	ASSIDRGGDYNEQF
TRBV4-3	TRBJ1-3	ASSQESGFGNTIY
TRBV30	TRBJ1-3	AWGRGLSGNTIY
TRBV28	TRBJ2-1	ASSTTRDSEF
TRBV5-8	TRBJ1-4	ASSLAGNEKLF
TRBV5-8	TRBJ1-1	ASSLDGRRTNTEAF
TRBV27	TRBJ1-5	ASRETGFNQPQH